This T cell receptor beta chain was captured in a study of a mutant IDH1 vaccine in newly diagnosed glioma. Study background: Patients' prior therapy spanned radiotherapy, temozolomide, or both; most underwent both.

Some clones are missing from TCRdb's copy, which holds only in-frame ones; the method was immunoSEQ multiplex PCR. The sample consists of about 45,000 clones, 85% to 95% of them appearing once. As concerns this clone: The antigen is undetermined.

This sample's time point: week 35, safety follow-up. Every vaccine dose comprised 300 ug of mutant IDH1 20-mer peptide plus topical imiquimod. Specimen: PBMCs, collected from a glioma patient whose treatment included an IDH1 peptide vaccine. The receptor comes from a man aged 45-65 years with glioma.

The CDR3 is CASSSDPPRGRAAGYEQYF. DNA for the CDR3: TGTGCCAGCAGTTCTGATCCTCCCAGGGGGCGAGCGGCGGGCTACGAGCAGTACTTC. V usage is TRBV27 and J usage is TRBJ2-7; 8 positions agree with TRBD1. Germline-derived CDR1 and CDR2 are MNHEY and SMNVEV (reference sequence). The CDR3 has 19 amino acids. The V gene end was trimmed by 4 bases and the J gene end by 3 bases; junction bases not matched to a gene: 20.